This is a list of T cell receptor beta chains from one sample in a study of regulatory T cells in long-lasting Graves disease. TCRdb reprocessed the multiplex PCR reads via MiXCR and lists one record per CDR3 protein. The profile shows 400,000 to 500,000 distinct CDR3 sequences, approximately 16% of them singletons. These data also formed part of another study, on T cells in Graves' hyperthyroidism and ophthalmopathy.

The sample consisted of peripheral blood mononuclear cells (PBMCs), taken at new diagnosis, from a patient treated with antithyroid drugs. Every receptor here comes from a woman aged 18-29 years with Graves disease. Both conserved end residues are part of each CDR3. The order of the fields is J gene, D gene, V gene, clone size, CDR3 protein, CDR3 DNA. The D gene is left open where the match is weak. The listing skips clone size in some rows; elsewhere it reads once, few, many or a size class.

TRBJ2-7 NA TRBV4-3 NA CASSQGVSGRPYEQYF TGCGCCAGCAGCCAAGGAGTGTCGGGCAGACCCTACGAGCAGTACTTC
TRBJ2-1 TRBD2 TRBV20-1 many CSASSPTARVGGRSHEQFF TGCAGTGCTAGTTCCCCCACCGCTAGGGTAGGCGGGAGGTCTCATGAGCAGTTCTTC
TRBJ1-1 NA TRBV5-5 many CASSLAGWNTEAFF TGTGCCAGCAGCTTGGCAGGATGGAACACTGAAGCTTTCTTT
TRBJ2-5 NA TRBV5-1 few CASSLDWNDETQYF TGCGCCAGCAGCCTCGACTGGAATGATGAGACCCAGTACTTC
TRBJ2-7 NA TRBV4-2 few CASSQGSDSSYEQYF TGTGCCAGCAGCCAAGGGTCGGACTCCTCCTACGAGCAGTACTTC
TRBJ2-7 NA TRBV7-2 NA CASSRGAREQYF TGTGCCAGCAGCCGGGGGGCCCGGGAGCAGTACTTC
TRBJ2-5 TRBD2 TRBV7-2 many CASSLEAGRARETQYF TGTGCCAGCAGCTTAGAGGCCGGGAGGGCCAGAGAGACCCAGTACTTC
TRBJ2-5 NA TRBV20-1 few CSAPGPNQETQYF TGCAGTGCCCCTGGACCTAACCAAGAGACCCAGTACTTC
TRBJ2-1 NA TRBV7-9 many CASSLEADYNEQFF TGTGCCAGCAGCTTAGAGGCAGACTACAATGAGCAGTTCTTC
TRBJ2-3 TRBD2 TRBV7-9 many CAAGIAGGTDTQYF TGTGCCGCCGGAATAGCGGGAGGGACAGATACGCAGTATTTT
TRBJ2-5 NA TRBV27 many CASSRRDALETQYF TGTGCCAGCAGCCGCCGGGACGCTTTAGAGACCCAGTACTTC
TRBJ2-3 NA TRBV29-1 many CSVELGQGTQYF TGCAGCGTTGAATTGGGACAAGGAACGCAGTATTTT
TRBJ2-1 TRBD2 TRBV12-3/TRBV12-4 NA CASSYGTTEEFF TGTGCCAGCAGTTACGGGACTACGGAAGAGTTCTTC
TRBJ2-7 NA TRBV28 few CANKGGIYEQYF TGTGCCAACAAGGGGGGTATCTACGAGCAGTACTTC
TRBJ1-5 TRBD1 TRBV6-9 NA CASSYWDRNQPQHF TGTGCCAGCAGTTACTGGGACAGGAATCAGCCCCAGCATTTT
TRBJ2-5 TRBD2 TRBV3-1 few CASSHFPGLAGGWKETQYF TGTGCCAGCAGCCACTTTCCGGGACTAGCGGGAGGATGGAAAGAGACCCAGTACTTC
TRBJ1-2 TRBD1 TRBV7-9 many CASSTPGQGVLGGGYTF TGTGCCAGCAGTACTCCGGGACAGGGGGTTTTGGGAGGTGGCTACACCTTC
TRBJ1-1 TRBD1 TRBV28 few CASRLDTGGGMNTEAFF TGTGCCAGCAGACTAGACACAGGGGGCGGCATGAACACTGAAGCTTTCTTT
TRBJ1-5 TRBD1 TRBV20-1 many CSASQDRGDNQPQHF TGCAGTGCTAGTCAGGACAGGGGTGACAATCAGCCCCAGCATTTT
TRBJ1-1 NA TRBV20-1 many CSASGGNTEAFF TGCAGTGCTAGTGGTGGTAACACTGAAGCTTTCTTT
TRBJ2-1 NA TRBV12-3/TRBV12-4 many CASRWDSYNEQFF TGTGCCAGCAGATGGGACTCCTACAATGAGCAGTTCTTC
TRBJ2-6 NA TRBV7-9 NA CASSRRSGANVLTF TGTGCCAGCAGTCGCCGTTCTGGGGCCAACGTCCTGACTTTC
TRBJ2-2 TRBD1 TRBV7-2 NA CATQGALSGELFF TGTGCCACTCAGGGGGCGCTTTCGGGGGAGCTGTTTTTT
TRBJ1-2 TRBD1 TRBV19 few CASSADRSHGYTF TGTGCCAGTAGTGCGGACAGGTCCCATGGCTACACCTTC
TRBJ2-7 NA TRBV20-1 NA CSAHRDSYEQYF TGCAGTGCTCACAGGGACTCCTACGAGCAGTACTTC
TRBJ1-1 NA TRBV5-1 few CASSLGSPVDEAFF TGCGCCAGCAGCTTGGGTTCGCCAGTCGATGAAGCTTTCTTT
TRBJ2-7 NA TRBV20-1 many CSETLRGKYEQYF TGCAGTGAAACCTTGAGGGGTAAATACGAGCAGTACTTC
TRBJ2-1 NA TRBV28 many CASSLSLVGNEQFF TGTGCCAGCAGTTTAAGTCTAGTGGGCAATGAGCAGTTCTTC
TRBJ2-7 NA TRBV4-1 NA CASSLAGPPSSYEQYF TGTGCCAGCAGCTTGGCCGGACCACCGAGCTCCTACGAGCAGTACTTC
TRBJ1-1 NA TRBV6-2/TRBV6-3 NA CASRARGGIRSAEAFF TGTGCCAGCAGAGCCCGCGGAGGAATCCGAAGCGCTGAAGCTTTCTTT